What follows is one TCR beta chain and its context. Its cognate antigen is unknown. The data stem from a study of siplizumab effects on memory and regulatory T cells. Study outcomes and limitations: The mean Treg-derived percentage of mappable alloreactive CD4+ clones was roughly 69% with siplizumab compared with about 30% in controls. Phenotypic classification as naive or memory proved unattainable for roughly 80-96% of proliferating CD4+ or CD8+ clones.

The assay covered roughly 100,000 TCR templates per sample. Assay used: immunoSEQ multiplex PCR; TCRdb lists only in-frame clones, some missing. The sample has about 72,000 clones, roughly 89% seen once. V shed 6 bases and J 2 bases; nucleotides not matched to a gene: 2. Germline V gives CDR1 MNHGY, CDR2 SVAAGI. The CDR3 is 14 amino acids. This TCR came from a human donor in good health. The rearrangement uses TRBV6-9 and TRBJ2-7; 12 nucleotides line up with TRBD2. Sequencing was done on a sample of CD8+ T cells sorted from blood. The CDR3 region has the DNA TGTGCCAGCAGCACTAGCGGGGGGACCTACGAGCAGTACTTC. This translates into CASSTSGGTYEQYF.